The 28 T cell receptor beta chains below all came from one sample that was sequenced in a study of shared clonotypes between healthy human individuals (dated by TCRdb to about 2020). Libraries came from the immunoSEQ multiplex PCR assay. TCRdb stores this immuneACCESS table with in-frame sequences only. Part of the clones is absent; in the studies checked, under half of the shortfall reflects unresolved V genes, and no reason is known for the rest. The sample records millions of clones, around 95% of which are singletons. Of the sample, 0.13% is held by the ten largest clones. The sample comprised naive CD4+ T cells sorted from blood. This sample's cell subset or site label indicates: CD45RA+ positively selected. These receptors were obtained from a man between 18 and 35 years old in good health.

The DNA for the CDR3 is TGTGCCATCAGTGAGTCTCAGACAGCAAATTCACCCCTCCACTTT. This codes for CAISESQTANSPLHF. This chain uses TRBV10-3 with TRBJ1-6; possibly TRBD1 for D (5 bases). The CDR3 contains 15 residues. Trimming took 0 bases from V and 7 from J, leaving 10 bases between them. The germline V gene encodes CDR1 ENHRY and CDR2 SYGVKD.

The CDR3 DNA follows: TGTGCCACCGCCTTGGGGGGGGCTAGCACAGATACGCAGTATTTT. This sequence encodes CATALGGASTDTQYF. The chain employs TRBV10-3 and TRBJ2-3, with D maybe TRBD2 (7 bases). The CDR3 sequence is 15 residues long. The germline V gene encodes CDR1 ENHRY and CDR2 SYGVKD. V was clipped by 10 bases and J by 0 bases, with 17 bases between them.

This rearrangement joins TRBV18 to TRBJ1-1; D is unclear. The CDR3 has 17 residues. Germline-derived CDR1 and CDR2 are KGHSH and LQKENI. The V end lost 3 bases, the J end lost 2 bases, and 19 bases lay between the germline ends. CDR3 bases: TGTGCCAGCTCACCCAGAGGTATGTCCGTAACTAACACTGAAGCTTTCTTT. It is translated as CASSPRGMSVTNTEAFF.

This clone showed up many times. The rearrangement joins TRBV18 to TRBJ1-6; 11 bases fit TRBD1. Germline values: CDR1 KGHSH, CDR2 LQKENI. CDR3 size: 16 residues. The trim removed 2 bases at V and 10 bases at J, leaving 7 bases unmatched. The CDR3 reads CASSPSGQGAGSPLHF. The CDR3 DNA reads TGTGCCAGCTCACCATCCGGACAGGGGGCAGGGTCACCCCTCCACTTT. Filled out from reference TRBV18 and TRBJ1-6, the complete variable domain reads NAGVMQNPRHLVRRRGQEARLRCSPMKGHSHVYWYRQLPEEGLKFMVYLQKENIIDESGMPKERFSAEFPKEGPSILRIQQVVRGDSAAYFCASSPSGQGAGSPLHFGNGTRLTVT.

The DNA of the CDR3 is TGTGCCAGCTCACCACCAGGGGGCGAGTTCGGCTACACCTTC. Residues: CASSPPGGEFGYTF. The rearrangement uses TRBV18 and TRBJ1-2, with 7 bases that match TRBD1. V was pared by 0 bases and J by 8 bases, with 6 bases of the junction left unmatched. Germline values: CDR1 KGHSH, CDR2 LQKENI. The CDR3 is 14 amino acids.

The chain carries TRBV18 and TRBJ1-1, with a weak D call TRBD1 (6 bases). CDR1 is KGHSH, CDR2 LQKENI, per germline. The CDR3 runs to 15 residues. V was trimmed by 6 bases and J by 2 bases, leaving 16 bases between them. Here the CDR3 reads CASSVGGGVNTEAFF. The CDR3 bases are TGTGCCAGCTCCGTCGGGGGGGGCGTCAACACTGAAGCTTTCTTT.

The chain employs TRBV9 and TRBJ2-7; the D is unclear. Germline V gives CDR1 SGDLS, CDR2 YYNGEE. The V end lost 0 bases, the J end lost 1 base, and 11 bases lay between the germline ends. CDR3 size: 15 residues. The CDR3 spells CASSVEGSPSYEQYF. CDR3 sequence (DNA): TGTGCCAGCAGCGTAGAGGGCTCGCCGTCCTACGAGCAGTACTTC. The full variable domain, its missing parts supplied by reference TRBV9 and TRBJ2-7, is DSGVTQTPKHLITATGQRVTLRCSPRSGDLSVYWYQQSLDQGLQFLIQYYNGEERAKGNILERFSAQQFPDLHSELNLSSLELGDSALYFCASSVEGSPSYEQYFGPGTRLTVT.

The chain carries TRBV9 and TRBJ2-7; D ambiguous. The length of the CDR3 is 14 residues. Germline lookup yields CDR1 SGDLS and CDR2 YYNGEE. Trimming stripped 0 bases from V and 6 bases from J, with 13 bases between. The CDR3 region is CASSVAPLPGEQYF. CDR3 nucleotide sequence: TGTGCCAGCAGCGTAGCCCCCTTGCCTGGCGAGCAGTACTTC.

For the CDR3, the DNA is TGTGCCAGCAGTAGGGCGGCGGGAGGGTCCTACGAGCAGTACTTC. It codes for CASSRAAGGSYEQYF. This chain uses TRBV6-5 with TRBJ2-7, with 9 bases identical to TRBD2. The CDR3 is 15 amino acids. V lost 5 bases and J lost 1; bases outside the gene matches: 6. Germline V gene lookup returns CDR1 MNHEY and CDR2 SVGAGI.

Comments on this clone: The same CDR3 is also encoded by other DNA sequences in this sample. V and J are TRBV6-1 and TRBJ1-1, with D unclear. The CDR3 has 11 amino acids. Germline V gives CDR1 MNHNS, CDR2 SASEGT. Trimming stripped 6 bases from V and 1 base from J, with 3 bases between. This CDR3 is CASRENTEAFF. In DNA form, the CDR3 reads TGTGCCAGCAGGGAGAACACTGAAGCTTTCTTT.

As concerns this clone: This CDR3 is also generated by other DNA sequences in the sample. The chain joins TRBV5-1 to TRBJ2-6; the match to TRBD1 covers 7 bases. Germline-derived CDR1 and CDR2 are SGHRS and YFSETQ. V dropped 4 bases and J dropped 2; count of bases not matched to a gene: 3. This CDR3 is built from 15 residues. CDR3 nucleotides: TGCGCCAGCAGCCCCGACAGGGCTGGGGCCAACGTCCTGACTTTC. Residues: CASSPDRAGANVLTF. The entire variable domain, with the rest obtained from reference TRBV5-1 and TRBJ2-6, is as follows: KAGVTQTPRYLIKTRGQQVTLSCSPISGHRSVSWYQQTPGQGLQFLFEYFSETQRNKGNFPGRFSGRQFSNSRSEMNVSTLELGDSALYLCASSPDRAGANVLTFGAGSRLTVL.

The chain uses TRBV10-3 and TRBJ2-3; the match to TRBD2 covers 12 bases. Unmatched junction bases numbered 12, after V lost 2 bases and J lost 6 bases. CDR3 length: 18 amino acids. Looked up from germline, CDR1 is ENHRY and CDR2 is SYGVKD. CDR3 DNA: TGTGCCATCAGTGAGACCATACTAGCGGGAGGTTTGGTGGATACGCAGTATTTT. This sequence encodes CAISETILAGGLVDTQYF.

This clone was detected once. The chain joins TRBV10-1 to TRBJ2-3; TRBD1 agrees at 8 bases. The CDR3 totals 13 residues. Per the germline V gene, CDR1 is WNHNN and CDR2 is SYGVQD (reference sequence). The ends lost 8 bases at V and 6 bases at J; junction bases unmatched: 7. In DNA, the CDR3 is TGCGCCAGCGCAGGGGGCACGGCGGATACGCAGTATTTT. It codes for CASAGGTADTQYF.

The chain couples TRBV4-1 to TRBJ2-5; perhaps TRBD2 as D (5 bases). Germline values: CDR1 MGHRA, CDR2 YSYEKL. The V end was cut by 0 bases, the J end by 7 bases, with 21 bases between. CDR3 size: 17 residues. In DNA, the CDR3 is TGCGCCAGCAGCCAAGAGCCTCTATTAAGACTAACTTGGACCCAGTACTTC. Protein: CASSQEPLLRLTWTQYF.

This chain's CDR3 is CASSLGGYGGFNEKLFF. CDR3 sequence (DNA): TGTGCCAGCAGCTTAGGAGGATACGGCGGATTTAATGAAAAACTGTTTTTT. V usage is TRBV11-2 and J usage is TRBJ1-4; D remains unclear. V was shortened by 1 base and J by 4 bases, with 16 bases between the two germline ends. Germline CDR1 reads SGHAT; CDR2 reads FQNNGV. The CDR3 is made up of 17 amino acids.

V and J are TRBV11-2 and TRBJ2-7, with 9 bases matching TRBD1. The germline CDR1 and CDR2 sequences are SGHAT and FQNNGV. The CDR3 is 16 amino acids. V trimming: 3 bases; J trimming: 5 bases; junction bases outside the gene matches: 11. The CDR3 here is CASSFTGTGTRNEQYF. In DNA form, the CDR3 reads TGTGCCAGCAGCTTTACCGGGACAGGGACTCGGAACGAGCAGTACTTC.

The J gene is TRBJ2-7, the V gene TRBV6-1; 9 bases match TRBD1. Per the germline V gene, CDR1 is MNHNS and CDR2 is SASEGT. The V and J ends lost 8 bases and 6 bases, in that order; junction bases with no gene match: 14. The CDR3 is 15 residues long. The CDR3 loop is CASGQGPGGTSEQYF. For the CDR3, the DNA is TGTGCCAGCGGACAGGGGCCGGGAGGAACCAGCGAGCAGTACTTC.

A remark on this clone: Other DNA sequences in this sample translate to the same CDR3. The V gene is TRBV5-1, the J gene TRBJ2-2; D remains ambiguous. Germline V CDR1 and CDR2: SGHRS, YFSETQ. The CDR3 runs 15 residues. Trimming removed 0 bases at V and 2 bases at J, with 8 bases between. The CDR3 DNA reads as TGCGCCAGCAGCTTGGCCGTAGCAAACACCGGGGAGCTGTTTTTT. This sequence encodes CASSLAVANTGELFF.

The rearrangement links TRBV30 to TRBJ2-5, with D perhaps TRBD1 (6 bases). Germline CDR1 GTSNPN, CDR2 SVGIG (reference sequence). The CDR3 sequence is 15 residues long. Trimming cost V 2 bases and J 0 bases, with 13 bases left between them. As DNA, the CDR3 is TGTGCCTGGAGTACACAGGGCAAATACCAAGAGACCCAGTACTTC. It is translated as CAWSTQGKYQETQYF.

The chain employs TRBV4-3 and TRBJ2-5; 8 positions agree with TRBD2. The CDR3 is 16 residues long. Per germline, CDR1 LGHNA and CDR2 YSLEER. Unmatched junction bases numbered 8, after V lost 3 bases and J lost 2 bases. The CDR3 reads CASSQEITSGQETQYF. DNA for the CDR3: TGCGCCAGCAGCCAGGAAATTACTAGCGGACAAGAGACCCAGTACTTC.

This clone was detected a few times. The rearrangement uses TRBV5-1 and TRBJ1-6, with a tentative D call TRBD1 (5 bases). Germline loops: CDR1 SGHRS, CDR2 YFSETQ. This CDR3 region has 16 residues. With 4 bases removed from V and 9 bases from J, the gap between germline ends came to 20 bases. The CDR3 DNA reads as TGCGCCAGCAGCGTTGGAATAGCAGGGCTCAGTTCACCCCTCCACTTT. It is translated as CASSVGIAGLSSPLHF.

On this clone itself: The junction departs from the called germline gene at one end, perhaps through a read error. Other nucleotide sequences from this sample produce the same CDR3. V usage is TRBV11-2 and J usage is TRBJ1-2; D may be TRBD1 (5 bases). Germline loops: CDR1 SGHAT, CDR2 FQNNGV. The CDR3 is 14 amino acids. CDR3 DNA: TGTGCCAGCAGCCTAGATAGAGGGGACTATGGCTACACCTTC. Amino acid sequence: CASSLDRGDYGYTF. Supplemented by reference TRBV11-2 and TRBJ1-2, the full variable domain reads EAGVAQSPRYKIIEKRQSVAFWCNPISGHATLYWYQQILGQGPKLLIQFQNNGVVDDSQLPKDRFSAERLKGVDSTLKIQPAKLEDSAVYLCASSLDRGDYGYTFGSGTRLTVV.

The chain couples TRBV29-1 to TRBJ2-3; no clear D. The CDR3 runs to 13 residues. Germline CDR1 reads SQVTM; CDR2 reads ANQGSEA. Trimming removed 2 bases from V and 4 bases from J, with 10 bases in between. In DNA, the CDR3 is TGCAGCGTTGAATACGGTAGTGCAGATACGCAGTATTTT. Its translation is CSVEYGSADTQYF.

Notes on this clone: The identical CDR3 is also encoded by other nucleotide sequences in the sample. The chain carries TRBV6-5 and TRBJ1-2; D call uncertain. CDR1 is MNHEY and CDR2 is SVGAGI in the germline V gene. The CDR3 length is 13 residues. With 5 bases removed from V and 4 bases from J, the gap between germline ends came to 11 bases. Here the CDR3 DNA reads TGTGCCAGCAGTCGGCAGGCCGGCTATGGCTACACCTTC. It encodes CASSRQAGYGYTF.

This clone was observed a single time. This chain connects TRBV4-3 to TRBJ2-7, with 14 bases aligning to TRBD2. Germline assignment: CDR1 LGHNA and CDR2 YSLEER. The ends lost 0 bases at V and 5 bases at J; junction bases unmatched: 6. The length of the CDR3 is 17 residues. The CDR3 DNA reads as TGCGCCAGCAGCCAAGATTTCGGGACTAGCGGGAGAGACGAGCAGTACTTC. Protein: CASSQDFGTSGRDEQYF.

The chain employs TRBV14 and TRBJ1-2; a weak D match, TRBD1 (5 bases). The CDR3 is 15 residues long. V lost 6 bases to trimming and J lost 4 bases, with 18 bases between them. Germline V gene data show CDR1 as SGHDN and CDR2 as FVKESK. The CDR3 region has the DNA TGTGCCAGCAGGTTTTGGAGGGGCGTTCTCTATGGCTACACCTTC. Amino acid sequence: CASRFWRGVLYGYTF.

The chain uses TRBV30 and TRBJ1-6; 12 bases line up with TRBD1. CDR1 and CDR2 from the germline V gene are GTSNPN and SVGIG (reference sequence). This CDR3 spans 18 amino acids. The V segment lost 8 bases and the J segment 0 bases; nucleotides outside the gene matches: 11. For the CDR3, the DNA is TGTGCCCGACCCAAGGGGACAGGGGGCATCTCCTATAATTCACCCCTCCACTTT. Translation: CARPKGTGGISYNSPLHF.

About this clone itself: The same CDR3 also results from other DNA sequences found in this sample. The chain combines TRBV18 with TRBJ2-7, with TRBD1 matching 8 bases. The germline gives CDR1 KGHSH, CDR2 LQKENI. Losses at the gene ends were 2 bases for V and 3 bases for J; bases not matched to a gene: 3. This CDR3 is 14 amino acids long. CDR3 DNA sequence: TGTGCCAGCTCACCAGGGACAGGTAACTACGAGCAGTACTTC. Amino acid sequence: CASSPGTGNYEQYF.